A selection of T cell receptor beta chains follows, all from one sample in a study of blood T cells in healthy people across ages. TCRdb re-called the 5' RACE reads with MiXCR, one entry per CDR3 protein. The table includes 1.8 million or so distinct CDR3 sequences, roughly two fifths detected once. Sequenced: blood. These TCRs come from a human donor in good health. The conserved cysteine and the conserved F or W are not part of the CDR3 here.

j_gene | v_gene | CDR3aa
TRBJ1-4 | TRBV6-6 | ASSLDGTNEKLF
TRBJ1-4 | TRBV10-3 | ASGEEKLF
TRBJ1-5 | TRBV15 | ATSRDISDNQPQH
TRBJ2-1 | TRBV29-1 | SAQWDNEQF
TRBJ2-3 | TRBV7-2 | ASSPGPYTEDTQY
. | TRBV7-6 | ASSSNGGFYETQY
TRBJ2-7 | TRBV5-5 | ASRLGDPYEQY
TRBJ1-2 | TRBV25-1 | ASSEHRGRGYT
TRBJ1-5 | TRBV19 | ASSIVGQSNQPQH
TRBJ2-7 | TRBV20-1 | SAQRGVVY
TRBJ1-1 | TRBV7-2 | ASSSNGAGANTEAF
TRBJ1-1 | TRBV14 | ASSQDWYGLRTEAF
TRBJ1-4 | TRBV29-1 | SGGSTNEKLF
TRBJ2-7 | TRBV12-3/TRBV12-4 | ASSLTVQGYEQY
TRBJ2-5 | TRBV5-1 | ASRYPIGTSGKGRPETQY
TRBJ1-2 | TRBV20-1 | SALRIEAVYGYT
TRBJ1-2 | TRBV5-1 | ASSFGDPDPSYGYT
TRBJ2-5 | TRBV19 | ASRATNQETQY
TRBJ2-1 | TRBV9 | ASSAHRVSENNEQF